This TCR beta chain was retrieved from a study of shared clonotypes between healthy human individuals. Study-level information: Donors had three CD4 naive, three CD4 memory, two CD8 naive and one CD8 memory plate apiece.

Concerning this clone: No DNA is shown, since the ends of the CDR3 on it are uncertain; the CDR3 is the one TCRdb lists.

Assay: immunoSEQ multiplex PCR; the TCRdb copy retains only in-frame clones and omits some. The profile shows around 100,000 clones, roughly 66% of them singletons. Sequenced: memory CD8+ T cells sorted from blood. Stated subset: CD45RO+ cells pooled with CCR7-negative TemRA cells. The receptor's source is a young woman in good health.

The CDR3 is CASSFFSFGSVQGRGRSTEAFF. The chain recombines TRBV28 with TRBJ1-1. The CDR3 sequence runs 22 residues, both termini included. Germline V gene data show CDR1 as MDHEN and CDR2 as SYDVKM.